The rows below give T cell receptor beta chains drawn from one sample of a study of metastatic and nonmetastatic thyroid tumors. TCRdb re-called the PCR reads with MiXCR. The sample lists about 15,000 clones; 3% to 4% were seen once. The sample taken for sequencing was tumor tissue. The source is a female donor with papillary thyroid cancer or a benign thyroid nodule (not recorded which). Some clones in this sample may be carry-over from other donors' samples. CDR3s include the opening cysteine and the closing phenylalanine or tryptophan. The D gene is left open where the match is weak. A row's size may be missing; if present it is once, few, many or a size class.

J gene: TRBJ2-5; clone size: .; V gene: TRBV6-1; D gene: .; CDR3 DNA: TGTGCCAGCAGTAAGGGGGGCGGGGAGACCCAGTACTTC; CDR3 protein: CASSKGGGETQYF
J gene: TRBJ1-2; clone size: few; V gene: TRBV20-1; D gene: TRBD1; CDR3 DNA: TGCAGTGCTAGAGATCCGACGACAGGGGATGGCTACACCTTC; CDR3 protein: CSARDPTTGDGYTF
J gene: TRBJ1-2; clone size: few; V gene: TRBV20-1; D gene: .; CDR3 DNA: TGCAGTGCTATGACGGAAAACTATGGCTACACCTTC; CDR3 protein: CSAMTENYGYTF
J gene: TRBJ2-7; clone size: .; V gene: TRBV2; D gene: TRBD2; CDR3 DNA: TGTGCCAGCAGCATGAATAGCGGGACCGGTGAGCAGTACTTC; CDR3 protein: CASSMNSGTGEQYF
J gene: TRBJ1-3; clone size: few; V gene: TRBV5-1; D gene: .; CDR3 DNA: TGCGCCAGCAGACCTACCGCGGGTCCCGGAAACACCATATATTTT; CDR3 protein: CASRPTAGPGNTIYF
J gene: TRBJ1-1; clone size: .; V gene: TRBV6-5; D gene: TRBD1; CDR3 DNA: TGTGCCAGCAGTTTCGGAACAGGGGTCGCTGAAGCTTTCTTT; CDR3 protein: CASSFGTGVAEAFF
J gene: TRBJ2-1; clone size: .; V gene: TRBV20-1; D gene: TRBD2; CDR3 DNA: TGCAGTGCTAGTGAGCGGGAGGACTCCTACAATGAGCAGTTCTTC; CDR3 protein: CSASEREDSYNEQFF
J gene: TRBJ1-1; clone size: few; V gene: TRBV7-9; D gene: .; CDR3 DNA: TGTGCCAGCAGCCCTACAGGGTACACTGAAGCTTTCTTT; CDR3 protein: CASSPTGYTEAFF
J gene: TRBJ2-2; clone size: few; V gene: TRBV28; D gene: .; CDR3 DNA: TGTGCCAGCAGTTCCCCGATGAGGACAGCGGAGCTGTTTTTT; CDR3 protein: CASSSPMRTAELFF
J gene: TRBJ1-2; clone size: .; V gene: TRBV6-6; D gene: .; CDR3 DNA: TGTGCCAGCAGTTACGGAGACTATGGCTACACCTTC; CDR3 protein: CASSYGDYGYTF
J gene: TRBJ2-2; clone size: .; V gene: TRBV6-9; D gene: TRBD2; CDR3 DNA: TGTGCCAGCAATTACGGGCTAGCGGGAGATGAGACCTGGGAGCTGTTTTTT; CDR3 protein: CASNYGLAGDETWELFF
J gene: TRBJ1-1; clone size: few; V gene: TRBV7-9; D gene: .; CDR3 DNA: TGTGCCAGCAGCTCTTCGAGTGAAGCTTTCTTT; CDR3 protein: CASSSSSEAFF
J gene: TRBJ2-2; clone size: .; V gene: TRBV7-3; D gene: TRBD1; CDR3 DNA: TGTGCCAGCAGCTCGGACAGGGCCGGGGAGCTGTTTTTT; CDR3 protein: CASSSDRAGELFF
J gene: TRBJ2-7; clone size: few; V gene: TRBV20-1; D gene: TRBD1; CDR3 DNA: TGCAGTGCTGAGGACAGGGAAAGCTCCTACGAGCAGTACTTC; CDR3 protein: CSAEDRESSYEQYF
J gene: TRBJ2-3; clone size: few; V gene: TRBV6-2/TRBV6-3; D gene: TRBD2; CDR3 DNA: TGTGCCAGCAGTGACCTAGCGGGGGGGCCAGATACGCAGTATTTT; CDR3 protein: CASSDLAGGPDTQYF